The source of this T cell receptor (beta chain) is a study of neoadjuvant anti-PD-1 for oral cavity cancer. In the study overall: Most patients had three to four biweekly doses of 3 mg/kg nivolumab before resection. Patients without progression received a fourth nivolumab dose around day 43, then surgical resection on days 50-56.

Blood cells were analyzed directly, without culture or expansion. This clone was picked up one time. V was cut by 7 bases and J by 0 bases, with 13 bases left in between. This CDR3 has 16 amino acids. Germline V gene data show CDR1 as SNHLY and CDR2 as FYNNEI. Assay used: immunoSEQ multiplex PCR; TCRdb lists only in-frame clones, some missing. The sample holds about 15,000 clones; about 64% are singletons and the top ten take approximately 2.8%. The source of this sequence is a person aged 35-79 years with oral cavity squamous cell carcinoma. Source: PBMCs, taken before nivolumab (anti-PD-1) treatment. This sequence joins TRBV2 and TRBJ2-6; D might be TRBD2 (6 bases). The CDR3 protein is CASTYAGGSGANVLTF. The DNA for the CDR3 is TGTGCCAGCACCTATGCCGGGGGCTCTGGGGCCAACGTCCTGACTTTC.